The sequence of this T cell receptor beta chain was determined in a study of CD8+ T cells in alopecia areata. This clone was recorded once. After isolation, RNA underwent reverse transcription to generate cDNA as the sequencing template. This table comes from immunoSEQ multiplex PCR, and its TCRdb copy is limited to in-frame clones, with some not included. The sample yields more than 110,000 clones, roughly 80% seen once. The treatment is: oral pan-JAK inhibitor, 5-10 mg twice daily. The V gene's germline CDR1 is GTSNPN and CDR2 SVGIG (reference sequence). The CDR3 runs 15 residues. This receptor was obtained from a human donor with alopecia areata. The V gene is TRBV30, the J gene TRBJ2-5, with 7 bases fitting TRBD1. TRBJ2-7 matches the DNA end more closely, so the J call is doubtful. Sequences were derived from CD8+ T cells sorted from blood, sampled at week 4, from a patient treated with tofacitinib. CDR3 nucleotide sequence: TGTGCCTGGAGTATGCCCTGGCAGGGGGCCTACGAGCAGTACTTC. Its protein is CAWSMPWQGAYEQYF.